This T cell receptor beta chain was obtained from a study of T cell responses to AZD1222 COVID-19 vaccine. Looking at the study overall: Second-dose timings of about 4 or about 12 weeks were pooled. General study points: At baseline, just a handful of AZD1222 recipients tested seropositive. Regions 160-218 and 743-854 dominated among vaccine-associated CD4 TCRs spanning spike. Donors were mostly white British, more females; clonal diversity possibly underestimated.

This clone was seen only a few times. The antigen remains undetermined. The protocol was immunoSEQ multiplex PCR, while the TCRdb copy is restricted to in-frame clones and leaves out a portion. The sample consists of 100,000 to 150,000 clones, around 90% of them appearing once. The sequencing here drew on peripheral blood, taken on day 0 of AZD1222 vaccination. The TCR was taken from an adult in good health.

The CDR3 DNA follows: TGCGCCAGCAGTGGCTCCTCCTCCTACGAGCAGTACTTC. This encodes CASSGSSSYEQYF. The chain joins TRBV5-1 to TRBJ2-7; D is unresolved. CDR1 is SGHRS, CDR2 YFSETQ, per germline. With 5 bases removed from V and 0 bases from J, the gap between germline ends came to 9 bases. The CDR3 runs 13 residues.